Listed below are T cell receptor beta chains from one sample, sequenced in a study of cytomegalovirus exposure and HLA in healthy donors. Repertoires were generated with immunoSEQ multiplex PCR, while TCRdb's copy carries only in-frame clones and drops some. The sample yields roughly 300,000 clones, about nine tenths seen once. Specimen: PBMCs. These receptors were collected from a man aged 35-49 years in good health and CMV-seropositive. Each CDR3 is given with its conserved first and last residue. A D gene is named only where the DNA matches it firmly. Part of the rows lack a size; the others show once, few, many or a class for expanded clones.

D gene,J gene,clone size,V gene,CDR3 DNA,CDR3 protein
NA,TRBJ2-7,NA,TRBV14,TGTGCCAGCAGCCGATCAGGGGGGAGCGAGCAGTACTTC,CASSRSGGSEQYF
NA,TRBJ1-2,NA,TRBV28,TGTGCCAGCACCCGGACGGGGAGATATGGCTACACCTTC,CASTRTGRYGYTF
TRBD2,TRBJ2-5,NA,TRBV10-3,TGTGCCATCAGAGAAGGGACTAGCTTAGAGACCCAGTACTTC,CAIREGTSLETQYF
TRBD1,TRBJ1-1,NA,TRBV11-2,TGTGCCAGCAGCTTAGCTTCCGGACAGGTTGAAGCTTTCTTT,CASSLASGQVEAFF
TRBD2,TRBJ2-1,NA,TRBV14,TGTGCCAGCAGCCCCCTCGACGGGAGGCCCTACAATGAGCAGTTCTTC,CASSPLDGRPYNEQFF
TRBD2,TRBJ2-7,NA,TRBV19,TGTGCCAGTAGAACGACTAGCGGGAGCTACGAGCAGTACTTC,CASRTTSGSYEQYF
TRBD1,TRBJ1-4,NA,TRBV27,TGTGCCAGCAGCCTGACAGGGAAGGGTTTGGAAAAACTGTTTTTT,CASSLTGKGLEKLFF
NA,TRBJ2-4,NA,TRBV6-1,TGTGCCAGCAGTGAAACAGATCCCAATCGAGCCAAAAACATTCAGTACTTC,CASSETDPNRAKNIQYF
NA,TRBJ2-2,NA,TRBV19,TGTGCCAGTGTCGGGGATACCGGGGAGCTGTTTTTT,CASVGDTGELFF
TRBD2,TRBJ2-3,NA,TRBV5-4,TGTGCCAGCAGCGGGGCGGGGGTATCTTCAGATACGCAGTATTTT,CASSGAGVSSDTQYF
NA,TRBJ2-2,NA,TRBV9,TGTGCCAGCAGCGTAGATCCAGGGGTAACCGGGGAGCTGTTTTTT,CASSVDPGVTGELFF
TRBD1,TRBJ1-6,NA,TRBV28,TGTGCCAGCAGACGGGACAGAAATTCACCCCTCCACTTT,CASRRDRNSPLHF
NA,TRBJ2-1,NA,TRBV7-6,TGTGCCAGCAGCTTAGTTTTCAGTTTGAACAATGAGCAGTTCTTC,CASSLVFSLNNEQFF
NA,TRBJ1-5,NA,TRBV28,TGTGCCAGCAGTTCGTTTGATCAGCCCCAGCATTTT,CASSSFDQPQHF
TRBD1,TRBJ2-3,NA,TRBV27,TGTGCCAGCAGTCTCGGGACCAGGGGGCCCACAGATACGCAGTATTTT,CASSLGTRGPTDTQYF
NA,TRBJ1-5,few,TRBV27,TGTGCCAGCAGACGTAGTATCAATCAGCCCCAGCATTTT,CASRRSINQPQHF
NA,TRBJ2-7,NA,TRBV4-3,TGCGCCAGCAGCCAAGACCGAGGGTCGGACGAGCAGTACTTC,CASSQDRGSDEQYF
NA,TRBJ2-5,NA,TRBV27,TGTGCCAGCAGTTCACCGCTAGCTCTGGAGACCCAGTACTTC,CASSSPLALETQYF
TRBD1,TRBJ2-1,NA,TRBV27,TGTGCCAGCAGTTTTCTTCCGACAGGGAGCTCCTACAATGAGCAGTTCTTC,CASSFLPTGSSYNEQFF
NA,TRBJ2-5,NA,TRBV18,TGTGCCAGCTCTCCCCCCACGACAGAAGAGACCCAGTACTTC,CASSPPTTEETQYF
TRBD1,TRBJ1-1,NA,TRBV4-3,TGCGCCAGCAGCCAAGGCACAGGGGCGGCCACTGAAGCTTTCTTT,CASSQGTGAATEAFF
NA,TRBJ1-5,NA,TRBV7-8,TGTGCCAGCAGCTTAGGGACAGTGAATAGCAATCAGCCCCAGCATTTT,CASSLGTVNSNQPQHF
TRBD1,TRBJ1-2,NA,TRBV7-9,TGTGCCAGCAGCCTAGGGACAGGACCCTATGGCTACACCTTC,CASSLGTGPYGYTF
NA,TRBJ1-4,NA,TRBV6-1,TGTGCCAGCAGTACTAGGACCGGTGAAAAACTGTTTTTT,CASSTRTGEKLFF
TRBD2,TRBJ2-3,NA,TRBV5-1,TGCGCCACTAAGAGCGGGAGTACCACAGATACGCAGTATTTT,CATKSGSTTDTQYF
TRBD1,TRBJ2-7,NA,TRBV7-2,TGTGCCAGCAGCCCCCGCTTCTCTCCCGGGACAGGGAGATCCTACGAGCAGTACTTC,CASSPRFSPGTGRSYEQYF
NA,TRBJ2-5,once,TRBV10-3,TGTGCCATCAGTGAGTCCCCAGGATGGCAGGAGACCCAGTACTTC,CAISESPGWQETQYF
NA,TRBJ2-6,NA,TRBV29-1,TGCAGCGTTGCCGGGACTGGGGCCAACGTCCTGACTTTC,CSVAGTGANVLTF
TRBD2,TRBJ2-3,once,TRBV7-2,TGTGCCAGCAGCTCACAATCAAGCGGGAGGGGCCCAGATACGCAGTATTTT,CASSSQSSGRGPDTQYF
TRBD2,TRBJ2-2,NA,TRBV2,TGTGCCAGCAGACACAGGACTAGCGGGACGAACACCGGGGAGCTGTTTTTT,CASRHRTSGTNTGELFF
TRBD1,TRBJ1-5,NA,TRBV28,TGTGCCAGCATGCTGGGACAGGGTTTTCAGCCCCAGCATTTT,CASMLGQGFQPQHF
NA,TRBJ2-2,NA,TRBV9,TGTGCCAGCAGCCCCCCCGGACAGCAGACCGGGGAGCTGTTTTTT,CASSPPGQQTGELFF
TRBD1,TRBJ2-7,NA,TRBV6-5,TGTGCCAGCAGTCCCTCAGGGACAGGGGGTGGCGAGCAGTACTTC,CASSPSGTGGGEQYF
TRBD2,TRBJ2-7,few,TRBV7-3,TGTGCCAGCAGCCCGATACTAGCGGGAGTTGGCGAGCAGTACTTC,CASSPILAGVGEQYF
NA,TRBJ1-3,NA,TRBV7-9,TGTGCCAGCAGCCCCCAGGGGTCGTCGGGAAACACCATATATTTT,CASSPQGSSGNTIYF
NA,TRBJ2-6,NA,TRBV4-2,TGTGCCAGCAGCCAGGCCCAGGACAGCTCTGGGGCCAACGTCCTGACTTTC,CASSQAQDSSGANVLTF
TRBD1,TRBJ1-1,NA,TRBV6-5,TGTGCCAGCAGTAGGGGGCGGGTGAACTCTGAAGCTTTCTTT,CASSRGRVNSEAFF
TRBD2,TRBJ2-7,few,TRBV2,TGTGCCAGCAGTGGTCGTAGGACTAGCGGGAGGGGCGAGCAGTACTTC,CASSGRRTSGRGEQYF
NA,TRBJ1-1,NA,TRBV2,TGTGCCAGCAGGAGGGTTGGCACTGAAGCTTTCTTT,CASRRVGTEAFF
TRBD1,TRBJ1-5,NA,TRBV7-2,TGTGCCAGCAGCTTTCCGGGACAGGATCAGCCCCAGCATTTT,CASSFPGQDQPQHF
TRBD1,TRBJ2-7,NA,TRBV29-1,TGCAGCGTCCATGGGGGGGACAGGGGGGCTTACGAGCAGTACTTC,CSVHGGDRGAYEQYF
NA,TRBJ2-3,few,TRBV4-1,TGCGCCAGCAGAGCTAAGAGCACAGATACGCAGTATTTT,CASRAKSTDTQYF
TRBD2,TRBJ2-1,NA,TRBV6-5,TGTGCCAGCAATCCGGGACTATCGAGCAATGAGCAGTTCTTC,CASNPGLSSNEQFF
NA,TRBJ2-7,NA,TRBV19,TGTGCCAGTAGTCTCGGACAGATATACGAGCAGTACTTC,CASSLGQIYEQYF
NA,TRBJ2-7,NA,TRBV6-5,TGTGCCAGCAGTTACGGGGCGAAAGACCACGGCTACGAGCAGTACTTC,CASSYGAKDHGYEQYF
NA,TRBJ2-7,NA,TRBV7-9,TGTGCCAGCAGCTTAGGGCAGGGCGAATTCTACGAGCAGTACTTC,CASSLGQGEFYEQYF
TRBD1,TRBJ2-7,NA,TRBV2,TGTGCCAGCAGGGTTTTCCGGGACAGGGGCTACGAGCAGTACTTC,CASRVFRDRGYEQYF
TRBD2,TRBJ2-7,NA,TRBV10-1,TGCGCCAGCAGTAAGGCTAGCGGTACCTACGAGCAGTACTTC,CASSKASGTYEQYF
NA,TRBJ2-7,NA,TRBV13,TGTGCCAGCAGCTTAGGCCAGGGATTCCCCCCCTACGAGCAGTACTTC,CASSLGQGFPPYEQYF